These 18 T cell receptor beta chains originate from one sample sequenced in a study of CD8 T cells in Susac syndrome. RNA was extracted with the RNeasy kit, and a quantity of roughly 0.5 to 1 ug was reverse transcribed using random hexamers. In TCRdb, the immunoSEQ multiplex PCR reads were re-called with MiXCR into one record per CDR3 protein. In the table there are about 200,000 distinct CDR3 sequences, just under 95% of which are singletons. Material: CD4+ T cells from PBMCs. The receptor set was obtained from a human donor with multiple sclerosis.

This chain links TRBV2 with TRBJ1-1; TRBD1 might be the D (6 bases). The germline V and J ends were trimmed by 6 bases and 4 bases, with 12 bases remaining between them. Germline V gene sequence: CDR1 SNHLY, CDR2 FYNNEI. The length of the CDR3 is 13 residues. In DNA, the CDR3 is TGTGCCAGCAGAGGAGACAGGAGCACTGAAGCTTTCTTT. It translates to CASRGDRSTEAFF.

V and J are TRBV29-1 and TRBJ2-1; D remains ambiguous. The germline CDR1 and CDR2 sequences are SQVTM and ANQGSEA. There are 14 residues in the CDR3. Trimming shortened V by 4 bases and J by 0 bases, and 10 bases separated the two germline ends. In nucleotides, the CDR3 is TGCAGCGTTGCGGGCGCAAGCTCCTACAATGAGCAGTTCTTC. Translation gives CSVAGASSYNEQFF.

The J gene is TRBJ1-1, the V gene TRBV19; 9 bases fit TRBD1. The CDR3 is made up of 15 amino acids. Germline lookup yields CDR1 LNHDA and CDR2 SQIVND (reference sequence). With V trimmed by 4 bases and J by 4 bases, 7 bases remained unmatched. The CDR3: CASSRVGTGSTEAFF. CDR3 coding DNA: TGTGCCAGTAGTAGGGTCGGGACAGGGAGCACTGAAGCTTTCTTT.

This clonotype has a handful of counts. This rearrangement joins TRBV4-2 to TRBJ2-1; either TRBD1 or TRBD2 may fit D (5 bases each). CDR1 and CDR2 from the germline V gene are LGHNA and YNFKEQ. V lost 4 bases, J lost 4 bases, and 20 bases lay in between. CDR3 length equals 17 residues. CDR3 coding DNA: TGTGCCAGCAGCCGAGGGAATGAGGGAAGGGGTTACAATGAGCAGTTCTTC. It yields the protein CASSRGNEGRGYNEQFF.

The CDR3 reads CSAAATNEKLFF. CDR3 in DNA: TGCAGTGCGGCGGCTACTAATGAAAAACTGTTTTTT. The chain is built from TRBV20-1 and TRBJ1-4; no reliable D call. Trimming left V 6 bases short and J 2 bases short, with 7 bases between. CDR1 and CDR2 (germline): DFQATT, SNEGSKA (reference sequence). The CDR3 covers 12 residues.

Here the CDR3 reads CSGEEGGYTF. CDR3 bases: TGCAGCGGGGAAGAAGGGGGCTACACCTTC. This rearrangement joins TRBV29-1 to TRBJ1-2; D is unclear. Germline V gene lookup returns CDR1 SQVTM and CDR2 ANQGSEA. This CDR3 region has 10 residues. Trimming took off 7 bases at V and 8 bases at J, with 11 bases between the two ends.

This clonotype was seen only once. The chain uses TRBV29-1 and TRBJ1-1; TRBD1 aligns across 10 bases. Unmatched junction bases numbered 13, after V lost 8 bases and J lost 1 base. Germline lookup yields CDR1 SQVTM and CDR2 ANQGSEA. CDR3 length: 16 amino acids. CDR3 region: CSFNPGQGSANTEAFF. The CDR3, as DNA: TGCAGCTTCAACCCGGGACAGGGGTCAGCGAACACTGAAGCTTTCTTT.

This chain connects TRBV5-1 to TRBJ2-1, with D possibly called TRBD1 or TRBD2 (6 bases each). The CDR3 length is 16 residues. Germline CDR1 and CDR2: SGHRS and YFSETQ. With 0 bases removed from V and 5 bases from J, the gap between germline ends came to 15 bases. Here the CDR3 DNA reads TGCGCCAGCAGCTTGGTGGGTGGGGGGCAGAACAATGAGCAGTTCTTC. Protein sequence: CASSLVGGGQNNEQFF. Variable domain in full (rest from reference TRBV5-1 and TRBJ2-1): KAGVTQTPRYLIKTRGQQVTLSCSPISGHRSVSWYQQTPGQGLQFLFEYFSETQRNKGNFPGRFSGRQFSNSRSEMNVSTLELGDSALYLCASSLVGGGQNNEQFFGPGTRLTVL.

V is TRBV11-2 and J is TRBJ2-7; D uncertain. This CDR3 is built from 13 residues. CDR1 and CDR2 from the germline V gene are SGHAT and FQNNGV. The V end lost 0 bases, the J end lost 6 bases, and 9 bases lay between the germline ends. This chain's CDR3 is CASSLERGGEQYV. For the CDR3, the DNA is TGTGCCAGCAGCTTAGAAAGAGGTGGCGAGCAGTACGTC.

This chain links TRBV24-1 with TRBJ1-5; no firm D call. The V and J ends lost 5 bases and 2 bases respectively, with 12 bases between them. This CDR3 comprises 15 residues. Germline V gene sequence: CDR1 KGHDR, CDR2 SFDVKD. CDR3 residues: CATSVAGRGNQPQHF. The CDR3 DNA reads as TGTGCCACCAGTGTTGCAGGCCGGGGCAATCAGCCCCAGCATTTT.

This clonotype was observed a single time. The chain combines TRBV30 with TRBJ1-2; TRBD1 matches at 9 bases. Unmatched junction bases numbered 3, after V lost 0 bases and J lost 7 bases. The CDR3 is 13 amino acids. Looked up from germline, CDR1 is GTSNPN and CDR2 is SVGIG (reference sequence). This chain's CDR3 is CAWSVDRGGGYTF. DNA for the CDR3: TGTGCCTGGAGTGTGGACAGGGGAGGTGGCTACACCTTC.

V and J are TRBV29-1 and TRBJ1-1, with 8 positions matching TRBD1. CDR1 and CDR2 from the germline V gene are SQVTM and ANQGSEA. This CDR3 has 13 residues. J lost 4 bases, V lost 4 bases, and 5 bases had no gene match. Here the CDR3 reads CSVGTGSGTEAFF. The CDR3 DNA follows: TGCAGCGTTGGGACAGGGTCGGGCACTGAAGCTTTCTTT.

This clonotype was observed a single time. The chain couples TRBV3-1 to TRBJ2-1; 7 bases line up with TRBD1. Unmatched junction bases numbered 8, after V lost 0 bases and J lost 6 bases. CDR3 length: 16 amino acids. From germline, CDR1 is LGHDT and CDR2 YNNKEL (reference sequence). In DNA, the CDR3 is TGTGCCAGCAGCCAAGATGGGGCGGCAGGGGGCAATGAGCAGTTCTTC. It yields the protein CASSQDGAAGGNEQFF.

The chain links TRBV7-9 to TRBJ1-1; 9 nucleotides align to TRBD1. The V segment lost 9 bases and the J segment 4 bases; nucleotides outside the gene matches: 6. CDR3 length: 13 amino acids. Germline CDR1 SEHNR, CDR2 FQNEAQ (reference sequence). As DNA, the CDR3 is TGTGCCAGTGTGGGACAGGGACTCACTGAAGCTTTCTTT. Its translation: CASVGQGLTEAFF.

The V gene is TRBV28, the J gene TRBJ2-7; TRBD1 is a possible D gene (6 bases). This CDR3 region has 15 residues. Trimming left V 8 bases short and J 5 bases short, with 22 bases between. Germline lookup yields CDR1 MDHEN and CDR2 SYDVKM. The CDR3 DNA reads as TGTGCCAGCCCTCCCCAGCAGGGGAGTTACGACGAGCAGTACGTC. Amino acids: CASPPQQGSYDEQYV.

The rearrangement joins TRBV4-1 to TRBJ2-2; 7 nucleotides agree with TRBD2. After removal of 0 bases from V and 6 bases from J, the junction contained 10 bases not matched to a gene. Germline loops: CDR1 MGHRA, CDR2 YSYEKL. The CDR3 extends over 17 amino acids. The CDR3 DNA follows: TGCGCCAGCAGCCAAGATGCCAGGACTAGAGATGCCGGGGAGCTGTTTTTT. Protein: CASSQDARTRDAGELFF.

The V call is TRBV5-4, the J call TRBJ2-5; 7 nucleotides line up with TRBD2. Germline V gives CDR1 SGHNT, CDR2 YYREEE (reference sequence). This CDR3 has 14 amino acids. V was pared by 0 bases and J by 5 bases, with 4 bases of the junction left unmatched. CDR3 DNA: TGTGCCAGCAGCTTGGGGACTAGGGAGGAGACCCAGTACTTC. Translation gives CASSLGTREETQYF.

In nucleotides, the CDR3 is TGCAGCGTGGGGGGGACATCATTCGACCCAGATACGCAGTATTTT. Its translation: CSVGGTSFDPDTQYF. The V and J genes are TRBV29-1 and TRBJ2-3; a possible D gene is TRBD2 (7 bases). Germline V gene data show CDR1 as SQVTM and CDR2 as ANQGSEA. V dropped 6 bases and J dropped 4 bases, with 20 bases sitting between them. The CDR3 sequence is 15 residues long.